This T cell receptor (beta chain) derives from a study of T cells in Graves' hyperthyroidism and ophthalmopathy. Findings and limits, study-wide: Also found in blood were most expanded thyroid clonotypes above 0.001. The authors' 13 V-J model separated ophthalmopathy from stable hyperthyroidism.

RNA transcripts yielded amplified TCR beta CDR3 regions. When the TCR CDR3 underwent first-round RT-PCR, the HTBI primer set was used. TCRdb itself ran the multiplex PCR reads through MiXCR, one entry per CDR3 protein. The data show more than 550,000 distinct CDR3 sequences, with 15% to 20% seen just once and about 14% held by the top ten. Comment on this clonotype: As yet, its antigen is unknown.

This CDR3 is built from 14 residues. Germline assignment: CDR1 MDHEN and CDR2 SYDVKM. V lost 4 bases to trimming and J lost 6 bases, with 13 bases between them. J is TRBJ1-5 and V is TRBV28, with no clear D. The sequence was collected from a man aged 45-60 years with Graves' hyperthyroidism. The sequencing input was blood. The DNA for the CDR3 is TGTGCCAGCAGTTCCTCAGGCGCCGGTCAGCCCCAGCATTTT. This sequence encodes CASSSSGAGQPQHF. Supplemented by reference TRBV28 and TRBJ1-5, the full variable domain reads DVKVTQSSRYLVKRTGEKVFLECVQDMDHENMFWYRQDPGLGLRLIYFSYDVKMKEKGDIPEGYSVSREKKERFSLILESASTNQTSMYLCASSSSGAGQPQHFGDGTRLSIL.